The 12 T cell receptor beta chains below all came from one sample that was sequenced in a study of blood T cell repertoires in COVID-19. Sequencing was performed with immunoSEQ multiplex PCR; in TCRdb, only in-frame clones are kept and a portion is missing. The data hold 210,000 or so clones, with 75% to 85% observed a single time. The sequenced sample was PBMCs or T cells enriched from blood (not recorded which). These receptors were collected from a man under 40 with acute COVID-19.

The rearrangement uses TRBV27 and TRBJ1-5; 9 bases map to TRBD1. This CDR3 contains 17 residues. Germline values: CDR1 MNHEY, CDR2 SMNVEV (reference sequence). Unmatched junction bases numbered 11, after V lost 5 bases and J lost 3 bases. The DNA for the CDR3 is TGTGCCAGCAGTAGAGCATCGGGACAGGGCGACAATCAGCCCCAGCATTTT. It specifies CASSRASGQGDNQPQHF.

This clone showed up just once. The rearrangement joins TRBV28 to TRBJ2-2; TRBD2 agrees at 7 bases. CDR1 and CDR2 (germline): MDHEN, SYDVKM. The CDR3 spans 14 residues. V was clipped by 6 bases and J by 1 base; unmatched bases: 2. The CDR3: CASRAGKNTGELFF. Written as DNA, the CDR3 is TGTGCCAGCAGAGCGGGGAAGAACACCGGGGAGCTGTTTTTT.

The V gene is TRBV10-3, the J gene TRBJ2-5; TRBD1 agrees at 9 bases. The CDR3 is 15 residues long. The germline V gene has CDR1 ENHRY and CDR2 SYGVKD. With 5 bases clipped from V and 2 bases from J, the junction kept 6 bases outside the gene matches. In nucleotides, the CDR3 is TGTGCCATCAGTAGGGACAGGGACCTACAAGAGACCCAGTACTTC. The encoded protein is CAISRDRDLQETQYF.

This chain uses TRBV19 with TRBJ1-2; TRBD1 is a possible D gene (5 bases). Germline V gene lookup returns CDR1 LNHDA and CDR2 SQIVND (reference sequence). CDR3 length: 14 residues. Trimming took off 0 bases at V and 1 base at J, with 6 bases between the two ends. CDR3 bases: TGTGCCAGTAGTATAGAGGGGCATAACTATGGCTACACCTTC. This translates into CASSIEGHNYGYTF.

The chain uses TRBV10-2 and TRBJ2-7, with 11 bases lining up with TRBD2. The trim removed 6 bases at V and 5 bases at J, leaving 9 bases unmatched. Looked up from germline, CDR1 is WSHSY and CDR2 is SAAADI. The CDR3 extends over 15 amino acids. CDR3 loop: CASSFPGLAGHEQYF. In DNA, the CDR3 is TGCGCCAGCAGCTTCCCCGGACTAGCGGGCCACGAGCAGTACTTC.

This rearrangement joins TRBV10-2 to TRBJ2-1, with 11 bases lining up with TRBD2. The V and J ends lost 3 bases and 8 bases, in that order; junction bases with no gene match: 12. CDR1 WSHSY and CDR2 SAAADI come from the germline V gene. The CDR3 covers 17 residues. The CDR3 nucleotides are TGCGCCAGCAGTGACCCCCTACTAGCGGGAGTCCCCCATGAGCAGTTCTTC. This translates into CASSDPLLAGVPHEQFF.

The J gene is TRBJ1-6, the V gene TRBV5-1; TRBD1 might be the D (5 bases). Germline-derived CDR1 and CDR2 are SGHRS and YFSETQ. The CDR3 is 14 residues long. V was shortened by 0 bases and J by 10 bases, with 11 bases between the two germline ends. The CDR3 protein is CASSLVGAGSPLHF. CDR3 bases: TGCGCCAGCAGCTTGGTTGGGGCAGGATCACCCCTCCACTTT.

The table lists this clone with a few counts. V usage is TRBV9 and J usage is TRBJ2-2, with 8 bases aligning to TRBD1. Losses at the gene ends were 5 bases for V and 7 bases for J; bases not matched to a gene: 10. The germline V gene encodes CDR1 SGDLS and CDR2 YYNGEE. The CDR3 length is 15 residues. The CDR3 sequence is CASSFRDRSIGELFF. CDR3 nucleotide sequence: TGTGCCAGCAGTTTCCGGGACAGGTCGATCGGGGAGCTGTTTTTT.

The rearrangement links TRBV4-1 to TRBJ1-2; TRBD1 aligns across 8 bases. V dropped 2 bases and J dropped 3; count of bases not matched to a gene: 11. Germline lookup yields CDR1 MGHRA and CDR2 YSYEKL. The CDR3 extends over 17 amino acids. For the CDR3, the DNA is TGCGCCAGCAGCCAACTACCGGACAGGGCGACTCACTATGGCTACACCTTC. Its protein is CASSQLPDRATHYGYTF.

The gene calls are TRBV18 and TRBJ2-7, with TRBD2 identical over 8 bases. CDR3 size: 16 residues. The trim removed 2 bases at V and 0 bases at J, leaving 6 bases unmatched. CDR1 and CDR2 from the germline V gene are KGHSH and LQKENI. Here the CDR3 reads CASSPSGRGDSYEQYF. Written as DNA, the CDR3 is TGTGCCAGCTCACCAAGTGGGCGGGGGGACTCCTACGAGCAGTACTTC.

This CDR3 is CASSPRTEEQPQHF. The CDR3 bases are TGTGCCAGCAGTCCTCGGACAGAGGAGCAGCCCCAGCATTTT. The chain combines TRBV28 with TRBJ1-5; a possible D gene is TRBD1 (6 bases). Trimming shortened V by 5 bases and J by 7 bases, and 15 bases separated the two germline ends. CDR1 and CDR2 (germline): MDHEN, SYDVKM. This CDR3 has 14 residues.

The V gene is TRBV27, the J gene TRBJ1-5; tentative D call: TRBD1 (5 bases). Germline V gives CDR1 MNHEY, CDR2 SMNVEV (reference sequence). The CDR3 spans 14 residues. The ends were cut back, 6 bases at V and 3 bases at J, with 12 bases in the middle. The CDR3: CASRPQVYNQPQHF. In DNA form, the CDR3 reads TGTGCCAGCAGACCACAGGTTTACAATCAGCCCCAGCATTTT.